Presented here are 31 T cell receptor beta chains from one specimen sequenced in a study of cytomegalovirus exposure and HLA in healthy donors. The PCR had 60 Vbeta and 13 Jbeta primers. Only in-frame clones appear in the TCRdb table, and some are missing; sequencing was by immunoSEQ multiplex PCR. The table lists 180,000 or so clones, approximately 83% of them singletons. Sequencing was carried out using PBMCs. Source of these receptors: a man between 18 and 29 years old in good health and CMV-seropositive.

This sequence joins TRBV6-6 and TRBJ1-5, with D tentatively TRBD1 (5 bases). Germline CDR1 reads MNHNY; CDR2 reads SVGAGI (reference sequence). Trimming took off 8 bases at V and 3 bases at J, with 11 bases between the two ends. This CDR3 has 13 residues. In DNA, the CDR3 is TGTGCCAGCGGGGCCAGAACCAATCAGCCCCAGCATTTT. Translation gives CASGARTNQPQHF.

The chain has TRBV6-4 and TRBJ1-2, with D possibly TRBD1 on 6 matching bases. CDR3 length equals 13 residues. Trimming took 4 bases from V and 2 from J, leaving 8 bases between them. Germline assignment: CDR1 MRHNA and CDR2 SNTAGT. CDR3 sequence (DNA): TGTGCCAGCAGTGTAGGACAGAACTATGGCTACACCTTC. Translating it yields CASSVGQNYGYTF.

This clone is a singleton in its sample. The CDR3 coding sequence is TGTGCCACCAGCCCTGGGGGACAATTAGCTAACTATGGCTACACCTTC. This encodes CATSPGGQLANYGYTF. The chain combines TRBV15 with TRBJ1-2; a weak D match, TRBD1 (6 bases). V lost 5 bases and J 0 bases, leaving 16 bases between the germline ends. The CDR3 runs to 16 residues. Germline V gene sequence: CDR1 LNHNV, CDR2 YYDKDF (reference sequence).

V is TRBV14 and J is TRBJ2-6, with D possibly being TRBD2 (7 bases). This CDR3 is 18 amino acids long. The V end was cut by 7 bases, the J end by 1 base, with 20 bases between. CDR1 SGHDN and CDR2 FVKESK come from the germline V gene. The DNA of the CDR3 is TGTGCCAGCAAGCCCCTACGGGGGGCGTCATCTGGGGCCAACGTCCTGACTTTC. It translates to CASKPLRGASSGANVLTF.

V and J are TRBV7-6 and TRBJ2-2, with 7 bases that match TRBD1. The trim removed 1 base at V and 2 bases at J, leaving 7 bases unmatched. Germline-derived CDR1 and CDR2 are SGHVS and FNYEAQ. This CDR3 spans 17 amino acids. The CDR3 coding sequence is TGTGCCAGCAGCTTAGTGGCAGGGGGTCGAAACACCGGGGAGCTGTTTTTT. Amino acid sequence: CASSLVAGGRNTGELFF.

The genes are TRBV5-1 and TRBJ2-7; 9 nucleotides match TRBD1. Per germline, CDR1 SGHRS and CDR2 YFSETQ. J lost 4 bases, V lost 4 bases, and 6 bases had no gene match. CDR3 length: 14 residues. CDR3 in amino acids: CASSAVGQGYEQYF. CDR3 bases: TGCGCCAGCAGCGCTGTAGGACAGGGGTACGAGCAGTACTTC.

The rearrangement joins TRBV6-1 to TRBJ2-2, with D perhaps matching TRBD2 (5 bases). Germline assignment: CDR1 MNHNS and CDR2 SASEGT. Trimming left V 3 bases short and J 6 bases short, with 8 bases between. The CDR3 loop spans 13 amino acids. CDR3 amino acids: CASSELEAGELFF. The CDR3, as DNA: TGTGCCAGCAGTGAGTTGGAGGCCGGGGAGCTGTTTTTT.

The V and J genes are TRBV19 and TRBJ1-1; 7 positions agree with TRBD1. The CDR3 runs to 16 residues. The germline V gene has CDR1 LNHDA and CDR2 SQIVND (reference sequence). Trimming took 5 bases from V and 0 from J; bases not matched to a gene: 9. CDR3 DNA sequence: TGTGCCAGTAGTTTACAGGGGTCCAGGATGAACACTGAAGCTTTCTTT. It codes for CASSLQGSRMNTEAFF.

The chain uses TRBV7-8 and TRBJ1-1; 7 positions match TRBD1. Germline loops: CDR1 SGHVS, CDR2 FQNEAQ. The trim removed 1 base at V and 7 bases at J, leaving 0 bases unmatched. CDR3 length: 12 amino acids. This CDR3 reads CASSLGQGEAFF. In nucleotides, the CDR3 is TGTGCCAGCAGCTTAGGACAGGGTGAAGCTTTCTTT.

This chain joins TRBV27 and TRBJ2-5; D might be TRBD2 (6 bases). Germline V gives CDR1 MNHEY, CDR2 SMNVEV (reference sequence). This CDR3 is built from 15 residues. Trimming stripped 0 bases from V and 5 bases from J, with 13 bases between. The CDR3 nucleotides are TGTGCCAGCAGTTTATCTAGGGGCCGGGGGGAGACCCAGTACTTC. The encoded protein is CASSLSRGRGETQYF.

The rearrangement joins TRBV4-2 to TRBJ1-3; possibly TRBD1 for D (6 bases). CDR1 and CDR2 from the germline V gene are LGHNA and YNFKEQ. Trimming cost V 1 base and J 2 bases, with 15 bases left between them. The CDR3 consists of 17 residues. The CDR3 nucleotides are TGTGCCAGCAGCCAAGTCCTTGGCAGGGGAACTGGAAACACCATATATTTT. Translation: CASSQVLGRGTGNTIYF.

In DNA, the CDR3 is TGTGCCACCAGCACAGGACAGTCGGCGGGTGATAATTCACCCCTCCACTTT. This encodes CATSTGQSAGDNSPLHF. The chain couples TRBV15 to TRBJ1-6, with a tentative D call TRBD1 (6 bases). The CDR3 length is 17 residues. The ends were cut back, 4 bases at V and 5 bases at J, with 18 bases in the middle. The V gene's germline CDR1 is LNHNV and CDR2 YYDKDF (reference sequence).

This chain connects TRBV28 to TRBJ1-2; 10 bases align to TRBD1. CDR1 is MDHEN, CDR2 SYDVKM, per germline. Trimming cost V 3 bases and J 12 bases; bases outside gene matches: 4. The CDR3 is 12 amino acids. The CDR3 nucleotides read TGTGCCAGCAGTTTTGGACAGGGGGGGAACACCTTC. Encoded protein: CASSFGQGGNTF.

The chain is built from TRBV30 and TRBJ2-6; 7 nucleotides match TRBD2. Germline assignment: CDR1 GTSNPN and CDR2 SVGIG (reference sequence). This CDR3 comprises 16 residues. V dropped 2 bases and J dropped 2; count of bases not matched to a gene: 6. CDR3 region: CAWSRGRGAGANVLTF. The CDR3 coding sequence is TGTGCCTGGAGTCGAGGGAGGGGTGCTGGGGCCAACGTCCTGACTTTC.

This chain links TRBV5-1 with TRBJ2-3; 10 bases match TRBD2. The CDR3 consists of 16 residues. Germline V CDR1 and CDR2: SGHRS, YFSETQ. Losses at the gene ends were 3 bases for V and 2 bases for J; bases not matched to a gene: 6. CDR3 loop: CASSSWTSGVTDTQYF. The CDR3 DNA reads TGCGCCAGCAGCTCGTGGACTAGCGGAGTCACAGATACGCAGTATTTT.

The genes are TRBV29-1 and TRBJ1-2; D gene unclear. Germline CDR1 SQVTM, CDR2 ANQGSEA. V lost 3 bases, J lost 4 bases, and 9 bases lay in between. The CDR3 extends over 12 amino acids. CDR3 coding DNA: TGCAGCGTTGATTACGGACTCTATGGCTACACCTTC. Amino acids: CSVDYGLYGYTF.

This chain links TRBV9 with TRBJ2-1; D might be TRBD2 (5 bases). The V gene's germline CDR1 is SGDLS and CDR2 YYNGEE. Trimming took off 2 bases at V and 0 bases at J, with 15 bases between the two ends. This CDR3 is built from 17 residues. The CDR3 protein is CASSVSLSGSSYNEQFF. The CDR3 DNA is TGTGCCAGCAGCGTCTCCTTATCGGGGAGCTCCTACAATGAGCAGTTCTTC.

The genes are TRBV5-4 and TRBJ2-5; TRBD2 matches at 12 bases. CDR1 is SGHNT, CDR2 YYREEE, per germline (reference sequence). The CDR3 is 14 residues long. J lost 5 bases, V lost 3 bases, and 2 bases had no gene match. This CDR3 is CASSSSGGAETQYF. For the CDR3, the DNA is TGTGCCAGCAGCTCTAGCGGGGGGGCGGAGACCCAGTACTTC.

Comments on this clone: Given the absence of the conserved phenylalanine or tryptophan at the CDR3 end, a read error is likely. The genes are TRBV4-2 and TRBJ2-2; 7 positions agree with TRBD1. With 7 bases clipped from V and 6 bases from J, the junction kept 5 bases outside the gene matches. This CDR3 has 13 residues. Per germline, CDR1 LGHNA and CDR2 YNFKEQ. In DNA form, the CDR3 reads TGTGCCAGCAACCAGCAGGGGGCCGGGGAGCTGTTTTCT. It encodes CASNQQGAGELFS.

The chain carries TRBV5-1 and TRBJ2-5, with 12 bases aligning to TRBD2. The germline V gene has CDR1 SGHRS and CDR2 YFSETQ. J was trimmed by 2 bases and V by 0 bases; bases with no gene match: 11. The CDR3 is 19 residues long. In DNA, the CDR3 is TGCGCCAGCAGCTTGGTGCCGCCGGGGCTAGCGGGGGGGCAAGAGACCCAGTACTTC. This gives the protein CASSLVPPGLAGGQETQYF. Drawing the rest from reference TRBV5-1 and TRBJ2-5, the complete variable domain is KAGVTQTPRYLIKTRGQQVTLSCSPISGHRSVSWYQQTPGQGLQFLFEYFSETQRNKGNFPGRFSGRQFSNSRSEMNVSTLELGDSALYLCASSLVPPGLAGGQETQYFGPGTRLLVL.

V usage is TRBV20-1 and J usage is TRBJ2-7; 8 bases agree with TRBD2. The CDR3 contains 11 residues. Germline V lookup: CDR1 DFQATT, CDR2 SNEGSKA (reference sequence). V shed 5 bases, J shed 7 bases, and the junction held 4 bases outside the gene matches. CDR3 in amino acids: CSASRGGEQYF. As DNA, the CDR3 is TGCAGTGCTTCCCGGGGGGGTGAGCAGTACTTC.

CDR3 sequence reads: CASSFGGDETQYF. As DNA, the CDR3 is TGCGCCAGCAGCTTCGGGGGGGACGAGACCCAGTACTTC. This rearrangement joins TRBV5-1 to TRBJ2-5, with 8 bases identical to TRBD2. The length of the CDR3 is 13 residues. Germline lookup yields CDR1 SGHRS and CDR2 YFSETQ. V shed 2 bases and J 5 bases; nucleotides not matched to a gene: 2.

On this clone: An end of the junction does not agree with germline; a read error may underlie this. V usage is TRBV7-9 and J usage is TRBJ2-2, with 8 bases identical to TRBD1. Per germline, CDR1 SEHNR and CDR2 FQNEAQ (reference sequence). CDR3 length equals 16 residues. As DNA, the CDR3 is TGTTCCAGCAGCTTATGGGACAGGCCGAACACCGGGGAGCTGTTTTTT. It translates to CSSSLWDRPNTGELFF.

The rearrangement joins TRBV10-3 to TRBJ2-1, with 13 bases aligning to TRBD2. This CDR3 comprises 14 residues. Germline CDR1 is ENHRY and CDR2 is SYGVKD. After removal of 9 bases from V and 7 bases from J, the junction contained 6 bases not matched to a gene. Here the CDR3 DNA reads TGTGCCATTACTAGCGGGGGGGCGTTTAATGAGCAGTTCTTC. It encodes CAITSGGAFNEQFF.

V is TRBV2 and J is TRBJ1-5, with D possibly being TRBD1 (6 bases). The CDR3 length is 15 residues. Trimming took off 7 bases at V and 0 bases at J, with 13 bases between the two ends. Germline assignment: CDR1 SNHLY and CDR2 FYNNEI. CDR3 sequence: CASKRGAFSNQPQHF. The CDR3 DNA reads as TGTGCCAGCAAACGGGGGGCGTTTAGCAATCAGCCCCAGCATTTT.

V usage is TRBV29-1 and J usage is TRBJ2-2, with TRBD1 matching over 8 bases. CDR1 and CDR2 from the germline V gene are SQVTM and ANQGSEA. V lost 6 bases, J lost 2 bases, and 8 bases stayed unmatched. The CDR3 contains 15 residues. The CDR3 here is CSVIWTGPNTGELFF. As DNA, the CDR3 is TGCAGCGTCATATGGACAGGGCCTAACACCGGGGAGCTGTTTTTT.

J is TRBJ2-5 and V is TRBV5-1; D is undetermined. The last part of the DNA fits TRBJ2-7 better; the J call may be wrong. This CDR3 has 11 amino acids. The germline gives CDR1 SGHRS, CDR2 YFSETQ. The CDR3 bases are TGCGCCAGCAGCAGGGACTACGAGCAGTACTTC. It specifies CASSRDYEQYF.

The chain combines TRBV27 with TRBJ2-3; D call uncertain. V lost 8 bases and J 5 bases, leaving 8 bases between the germline ends. Germline CDR1 is MNHEY and CDR2 is SMNVEV (reference sequence). The length of the CDR3 is 11 residues. CDR3 sequence: CASATVDTQYF. The DNA for the CDR3 is TGTGCCAGCGCTACGGTAGATACGCAGTATTTT.

The chain couples TRBV5-1 to TRBJ2-2; D unresolved. Germline CDR1 is SGHRS and CDR2 is YFSETQ. CDR3 size: 15 residues. The V end was cut by 3 bases, the J end by 6 bases, with 15 bases between. CDR3: CASSSGPKRSGELFF. In nucleotides, the CDR3 is TGCGCCAGCAGCTCTGGGCCCAAACGGTCCGGGGAGCTGTTTTTT.

This chain joins TRBV12-5 and TRBJ2-1; 10 bases agree with TRBD2. After removal of 1 base from V and 6 bases from J, the junction contained 3 bases not matched to a gene. Germline CDR1 LGHNT, CDR2 FRNRAP. This CDR3 region has 15 residues. The CDR3 DNA follows: TGTGCTAGTGGTTTGGGAGCTAGCGGGGGCAATGAGCAGTTCTTC. Its translation is CASGLGASGGNEQFF.

The rearrangement links TRBV4-2 to TRBJ1-1; D is unresolved. Germline-derived CDR1 and CDR2 are LGHNA and YNFKEQ. CDR3 length: 12 amino acids. V lost 6 bases and J lost 4, with 9 bases in between. Written as DNA, the CDR3 is TGTGCCAGCAGGATAGAGGGCACTGAAGCTTTCTTT. Protein: CASRIEGTEAFF.